The subject of this entry is one TCR beta chain. What it binds is not known. This specimen belongs to a study of T cell repertoires in cytomegalovirus infection. As for the study in general: Both CMV infection and a matching HLA type were indicated by public TCR beta signatures.

V shed 7 bases, J shed 2 bases, and the junction held 7 bases outside the gene matches. This CDR3 is built from 15 residues. Germline V gene lookup returns CDR1 MNHEY and CDR2 SVGAGI. Each CDR3 protein gets one entry after TCRdb re-called the reads with MiXCR. The sample carries 170,000 or so distinct CDR3 sequences, about 17% recorded once. The study, taken as a whole, reports: HLA-C-restricted CMV clonotypes gave the most frequent clonotype in two of eight donors. Based on cumulative public TCR beta family frequency, carriers of CMV plus the relevant HLA were identified.

This clonotype originated in a human donor in good health (CMV status not recorded). Some clones in this sample may be carry-over from other donors' samples. The genes are TRBV6-5 and TRBJ2-1; 8 positions match TRBD2. The specimen sequenced was CD8+ T cells from PBMCs. The CDR3 sequence is CASTSYGGAYNEQFF. CDR3 DNA: TGTGCCAGCACCTCTTACGGGGGGGCCTACAATGAGCAGTTCTTC.